The 17 T cell receptor beta chains presented below share a single source sample, sequenced in a study of T cells after posttransplantation cyclophosphamide. The naive gate required viable CD3+CD4+ or CD3+CD8+ cells with CCR7+CD45RA+CD45RO-CD95-CD27+CD28+ phenotype. Profiled with immunoSEQ multiplex PCR; TCRdb holds only in-frame clones, not every one. The table shows around 20,000 clones, with under 99% occurring only once. The sequenced sample was naive CD4+ T cells sorted from PBMCs. The receptors shown here come from a man aged 40-55 years in good health, CMV-negative, and a related stem cell transplant donor.

The chain is built from TRBV19 and TRBJ2-7; the match to TRBD2 covers 7 bases. Germline CDR1 reads LNHDA; CDR2 reads SQIVND (reference sequence). The J segment lost 2 bases and the V segment lost 7 bases, leaving 8 bases of the junction unmatched. The CDR3 covers 14 residues. CDR3 in amino acids: CASTSGGSTYEQYF. CDR3 nucleotide sequence: TGTGCCAGTACTAGTGGCGGGAGTACCTACGAGCAGTACTTC.

J is TRBJ2-5 and V is TRBV19, with 7 bases aligning to TRBD2. V lost 8 bases, J lost 7 bases, and 13 bases stayed unmatched. This CDR3 has 14 residues. The germline gives CDR1 LNHDA, CDR2 SQIVND (reference sequence). This CDR3 reads CASSDVGGDVTQYF. The CDR3, as DNA: TGTGCCAGTTCCGATGTGGGGGGGGACGTGACCCAGTACTTC.

This chain uses TRBV6-5 with TRBJ2-1, with no clear D. Germline values: CDR1 MNHEY, CDR2 SVGAGI. The CDR3 covers 14 residues. Trimming took off 0 bases at V and 2 bases at J, with 5 bases between the two ends. CDR3 in amino acids: CASSYSGPYNEQFF. CDR3 sequence (DNA): TGTGCCAGCAGTTACTCTGGCCCCTACAATGAGCAGTTCTTC.

The genes are TRBV6-6 and TRBJ2-5; possibly TRBD2 for D (6 bases). V was trimmed by 0 bases and J by 4 bases, leaving 6 bases between them. CDR3 size: 13 residues. Germline CDR1 reads MNHNY; CDR2 reads SVGAGI (reference sequence). The chain's CDR3 is CASSYSRGETQYF. In DNA form, the CDR3 reads TGTGCCAGCAGTTACTCGCGGGGAGAGACCCAGTACTTC.

The rearrangement uses TRBV30 and TRBJ2-3; D is possibly TRBD1 (5 bases). V dropped 3 bases and J dropped 12 bases, with 13 bases sitting between them. There are 11 residues in the CDR3. Germline CDR1 reads GTSNPN; CDR2 reads SVGIG (reference sequence). CDR3: CAWRDTGEQYF. The CDR3 DNA is TGTGCCTGGAGGGATACAGGAGAACAGTATTTT.

This rearrangement joins TRBV6-1 to TRBJ1-1; D unclear. CDR1 is MNHNS, CDR2 SASEGT, per germline. The CDR3 length is 12 residues. V shed 4 bases and J shed 1 base, with 4 bases lying between them. In nucleotides, the CDR3 is TGTGCCAGCAGTGCCCGGAACACTGAAGCTTTCTTT. Protein product: CASSARNTEAFF.

The chain has TRBV4-2 and TRBJ2-7; 9 bases are a match to TRBD1. V was pared by 2 bases and J by 5 bases, with 7 bases of the junction left unmatched. The germline gives CDR1 LGHNA, CDR2 YNFKEQ. The CDR3 sequence is 15 residues long. The CDR3 loop is CASSQNRDRVDEQYF. The CDR3 nucleotides read TGTGCCAGCAGCCAAAACCGGGACAGGGTCGACGAGCAGTACTTC.

The rearrangement uses TRBV5-1 and TRBJ2-6; D is possibly TRBD2 (5 bases). This CDR3 has 17 residues. Per germline, CDR1 SGHRS and CDR2 YFSETQ. The V gene lost 5 bases and the J gene lost 2 bases, with 17 bases spanning the gap. The CDR3 sequence is CASRTKLDGTGANVLTF. CDR3 DNA sequence: TGCGCCAGCAGGACTAAACTTGACGGGACTGGGGCCAACGTCCTGACTTTC.

The V call is TRBV7-3, the J call TRBJ2-1; D possibly corresponds to TRBD2 (5 bases). The CDR3 totals 13 residues. The V gene lost 5 bases and the J gene lost 5 bases, with 10 bases spanning the gap. Germline lookup yields CDR1 SGHTA and CDR2 FQGTGA. CDR3 protein: CASSLTGDNEQFF. The CDR3 nucleotides read TGTGCCAGCAGCCTCACCGGGGACAATGAGCAGTTCTTC.

This chain connects TRBV11-3 to TRBJ1-1; D possibly corresponds to TRBD1 (6 bases). CDR3 length: 14 residues. V lost 8 bases and J 1 base, leaving 14 bases between the germline ends. CDR1 is SGHNT and CDR2 is YENEEA in the germline V gene. The CDR3 coding sequence is TGTGCCAGCGCGAGGGGGGGCTCGAACACTGAAGCTTTCTTT. Encoded protein: CASARGGSNTEAFF.

This rearrangement joins TRBV5-1 to TRBJ2-5, with TRBD2 identical over 7 bases. V shed 0 bases, J shed 5 bases, and the junction held 10 bases outside the gene matches. This CDR3 contains 16 residues. From germline, CDR1 is SGHRS and CDR2 YFSETQ. The CDR3 spells CASSLGTGTIIETQYF. CDR3 DNA sequence: TGCGCCAGCAGCTTGGGTACCGGGACTATCATCGAGACCCAGTACTTC.

V and J are TRBV19 and TRBJ1-5; 10 bases map to TRBD1. Germline V gives CDR1 LNHDA, CDR2 SQIVND (reference sequence). This CDR3 region has 14 residues. J gave up 7 bases and V 9 bases, and 9 bases lay outside the gene matches. CDR3 amino acids: CASWGQGFLQPQHF. DNA of the CDR3: TGTGCCAGCTGGGGACAGGGGTTCTTACAGCCCCAGCATTTT.

The chain links TRBV4-2 to TRBJ2-5; TRBD2 matches at 10 bases. CDR1 is LGHNA and CDR2 is YNFKEQ in the germline V gene. This CDR3 comprises 17 residues. V lost 0 bases to trimming and J lost 2 bases; unmatched junction nucleotides: 6. CDR3 in amino acids: CASSQDGGLAFQETQYF. The CDR3 DNA sequence: TGTGCCAGCAGCCAAGATGGGGGACTAGCGTTTCAAGAGACCCAGTACTTC.

The chain is built from TRBV9 and TRBJ2-7; 7 bases line up with TRBD1. The CDR3 has 14 residues. V shed 0 bases and J 1 base; nucleotides not matched to a gene: 1. Germline V CDR1 and CDR2: SGDLS, YYNGEE. This CDR3 reads CASSVGGQSYEQYF. The CDR3 DNA follows: TGTGCCAGCAGCGTAGGGGGACAGTCCTACGAGCAGTACTTC. Full variable domain (missing parts from reference TRBV9 and TRBJ2-7): DSGVTQTPKHLITATGQRVTLRCSPRSGDLSVYWYQQSLDQGLQFLIQYYNGEERAKGNILERFSAQQFPDLHSELNLSSLELGDSALYFCASSVGGQSYEQYFGPGTRLTVT.

A few counts support this clone. J is TRBJ2-7 and V is TRBV5-1; 8 positions agree with TRBD1. Germline CDR1 and CDR2: SGHRS and YFSETQ. There are 14 residues in the CDR3. With V trimmed by 4 bases and J by 4 bases, 7 bases remained unmatched. The chain's CDR3 is CASSAGQGYYEQYF. DNA of the CDR3: TGCGCCAGCAGCGCCGGACAGGGCTATTACGAGCAGTACTTC. The whole variable domain, remainder taken from reference TRBV5-1 and TRBJ2-7, is KAGVTQTPRYLIKTRGQQVTLSCSPISGHRSVSWYQQTPGQGLQFLFEYFSETQRNKGNFPGRFSGRQFSNSRSEMNVSTLELGDSALYLCASSAGQGYYEQYFGPGTRLTVT.

The chain joins TRBV14 to TRBJ2-7; TRBD1 aligns across 10 bases. The CDR3 loop spans 15 amino acids. V was pared by 3 bases and J by 4 bases, with 6 bases of the junction left unmatched. The germline gives CDR1 SGHDN, CDR2 FVKESK. The DNA of the CDR3 is TGTGCCAGCAGCCAGACAGGGGGCGCAGGGTACGAGCAGTACTTC. Translation gives CASSQTGGAGYEQYF.

The chain links TRBV28 to TRBJ2-1; maybe TRBD2 (6 bases). CDR1 and CDR2 (germline): MDHEN, SYDVKM. The CDR3 extends over 14 amino acids. V was shortened by 4 bases and J by 8 bases, with 15 bases between the two germline ends. The CDR3 DNA sequence: TGTGCCAGCAGTTACGGAGGGGTTAGGTATGAGCAGTTCTTC. Translating gives CASSYGGVRYEQFF.